This T cell receptor (beta chain) is drawn from a study of blood T cell repertoires in COVID-19. About the study: The analysed material was cDNA or gDNA that came from T cells, B-cell-depleted T cells, or PBMCs.

Only in-frame clones appear in the TCRdb table, and some are missing; sequencing was by immunoSEQ multiplex PCR. The repertoire holds more than 200,000 clones, with around 90% as singletons. The CDR3 consists of 15 residues. Germline V gene sequence: CDR1 MNHEY, CDR2 SMNVEV (reference sequence). Trimming stripped 5 bases from V and 0 bases from J, with 11 bases between. The participants were between about 18 and 90 years old and came from under 25 US areas. Sequencing input: PBMCs or T cells enriched from blood (not recorded which). The TCR sequence derives from a woman aged 50 to 60 who had recovered from COVID-19. The V call is TRBV27, the J call TRBJ2-1; the D is unclear. The CDR3 DNA reads as TGTGCCAGCAGTCCGAGTATGAGCTCCTACAATGAGCAGTTCTTC. This translates into CASSPSMSSYNEQFF.